These T cell receptor beta chains were read from a single sample in a study of human T cells and chemical hapten exposure. TCRdb re-called the RACE reads with MiXCR, one entry per CDR3 protein. The sample contains approximately 80,000 distinct CDR3 sequences, about 10% of which appear only once. This specimen consisted of whole blood, obtained in connection with sensitization to the hapten diphenylcyclopropenone (DPC). These receptors were taken from a woman between 45 and 65 years old with alopecia areata. Some clones in this sample may be carry-over from other donors' samples. CDR3s include the opening cysteine and the closing phenylalanine or tryptophan. A D gene is named only where the DNA matches it firmly. Clone size is stated in some rows and not others, as once, few, many or a class when expanded.

TRBV12-3/TRBV12-4	few	TRBJ2-2	-	TGTGCCAGCAGTTTAATGTCATCAAGGGCCGGGGAGCTGTTTTTT	CASSLMSSRAGELFF
TRBV9	-	TRBJ2-3	TRBD2	TGTGCCAGCACCCGTATGGGAGGGAACACAGATACGCAGTATTTT	CASTRMGGNTDTQYF
TRBV30	few	TRBJ1-1	TRBD1	TGTGCCCACTACAGGGGCCACACTGAAGCTTTCTTT	CAHYRGHTEAFF
TRBV29-1	many	TRBJ1-1	-	TGCAGCGTTCAGGTGTTGAGTGATGGGACTGAAGCTTTCTTT	CSVQVLSDGTEAFF
TRBV19	many	TRBJ1-6	-	TGTGCCAGTAGTGGCCCTCTGCCGAAGTATTCACCCCTCCACTTT	CASSGPLPKYSPLHF
TRBV15	few	TRBJ1-2	-	TGTGCCACCAGCAGAGGAGCCGCGGGCGCTGTCTATGGCTACACCTTC	CATSRGAAGAVYGYTF
TRBV20-1	few	TRBJ2-7	-	TGCAGTGCTAGAAGTCTCGCTACTAGCAACTACGAGCAGTACTTC	CSARSLATSNYEQYF
TRBV20-1	few	TRBJ1-1	-	TGCAGTGCTCCTGTAAACACTGAAGCTTTCTTT	CSAPVNTEAFF
TRBV20-1	-	TRBJ2-3	-	TGCAGTGCTAATACCGGACCAAAAAAGACAGATACGCAGTATTTT	CSANTGPKKTDTQYF
TRBV19	many	TRBJ1-5	-	TGTGCCAGTAGTATTATCAGACATAGCAATCAGCCCCAGCATTTT	CASSIIRHSNQPQHF
TRBV12-3/TRBV12-4	many	TRBJ1-3	-	TGTGCCAGCAGTTTCAATCGCGCACCTGGAAACACCATATATTTT	CASSFNRAPGNTIYF
TRBV2	-	TRBJ2-2	TRBD1	TGTGCCAGCGCCCTGGGACAGGGGCGCACCGGGGAGCTGTTTTTT	CASALGQGRTGELFF
TRBV9	-	TRBJ2-2	-	TGTGCCAGCAGCATTTTCCAAGGGGAAGGGGAGCTGTTTTTT	CASSIFQGEGELFF
TRBV20-1	many	TRBJ1-1	-	TGCAGTGCTAGACAGGCGGGGGGCACTGAAGCTTTCTTT	CSARQAGGTEAFF
TRBV4-2	many	TRBJ2-7	-	TGTGCCAGCAGCCCCCGTTTTGGGGTCGAGGGGAACTACGAGCAGTACTTC	CASSPRFGVEGNYEQYF
TRBV10-3	few	TRBJ1-6	TRBD1	TGTGCCATCAGGGAACAGGGGACTTCACCCCTCCACTTT	CAIREQGTSPLHF
TRBV18	few	TRBJ1-3	-	TGTGCCAGCTCACCAAAGGACAGCTCAGGAAACACCATATATTTT	CASSPKDSSGNTIYF
TRBV6-2/TRBV6-3	many	TRBJ2-1	-	TGTGCCAGCAGCCACTGGGGGCGGGAGAATGAGCAGTTCTTC	CASSHWGRENEQFF
TRBV12-3/TRBV12-4	-	TRBJ2-5	-	TGTGCCAGCGCTCAACTCCAGGGGACCCAGTACTTC	CASAQLQGTQYF
TRBV6-5	-	TRBJ2-2	TRBD1	TGTGCCAGCAGTTACGGACAGGGGGCGACCGGGGAGCTGTTTTTT	CASSYGQGATGELFF
TRBV20-1	many	TRBJ2-1	TRBD2	TGCAGTGCTAGAGATCGGGCTAGCGGGAGCTACAATGAGCAGTTCTTC	CSARDRASGSYNEQFF
TRBV14	many	TRBJ1-1	-	TGTGCCAGCAGCCAATGGTCCGGGGGGACTGAAGCTTTCTTT	CASSQWSGGTEAFF
TRBV5-6	-	TRBJ2-1	-	TGTGCCAGCAGCTTGGAGACTTCCAAGCAGTTCTTC	CASSLETSKQFF
TRBV7-9	many	TRBJ2-5	TRBD2	TGTGCCAGCACCAACCGGACTAGCGGGCAAGAGACCCAGTACTTC	CASTNRTSGQETQYF
TRBV7-3	-	TRBJ2-7	-	TGTGCCAGCAGGAGATCCGGGGATTACGAGCAGTACTTC	CASRRSGDYEQYF
TRBV28	few	TRBJ2-4	-	TGTGCCAGCAGTTACCTAAACATTCAGTACTTC	CASSYLNIQYF
TRBV28	few	TRBJ1-1	TRBD1	TGTGCCAGCAGTTCGACTGGACAGGGTACCACTGAAGCTTTCTTT	CASSSTGQGTTEAFF
TRBV7-3	many	TRBJ1-1	-	TGTGCCAGCAGCTTAATTGTGAACACTGAAGCTTTCTTT	CASSLIVNTEAFF
TRBV5-5	many	TRBJ1-2	TRBD1	TGTGCCAGCAGCTTATACAGGGGGCGGTTGTCGTATGGCTACACCTTC	CASSLYRGRLSYGYTF
TRBV6-5	few	TRBJ2-1	TRBD1	TGTGCCAGCAGTCCGAGGACAGGGTCGAATGAGCAGTTCTTC	CASSPRTGSNEQFF
TRBV7-6	many	TRBJ1-1	-	TGTGCCAGCAGCTTATCCCCAGAGAACACTGAAGCTTTCTTT	CASSLSPENTEAFF
TRBV11-2	many	TRBJ2-7	-	TGTGCCAGCAGCTTAGTATTGGGCCCTAGGGGGGAGCAGTACTTC	CASSLVLGPRGEQYF
TRBV14	many	TRBJ2-1	-	TGTGCCAGCAGCCTAGGGACACAATACAATGAGCAGTTCTTC	CASSLGTQYNEQFF
TRBV7-9	few	TRBJ2-5	-	TGTGCCAGCAGCTTTCGCGGCAGGGAAGAGACCCAGTACTTC	CASSFRGREETQYF
TRBV2	few	TRBJ2-1	-	TGTGCCAGCAGGGGAAACTCCGGGACAATCTATGAGCAGTTCTTC	CASRGNSGTIYEQFF
TRBV7-2	many	TRBJ1-3	-	TGTGCCAGCAGCTTAGGTGGAAACACCATATATTTT	CASSLGGNTIYF
TRBV5-4	few	TRBJ2-1	TRBD2	TGTGCCAGCAGCCTTCCCCCCGGGACTAGCGGGAGGAATGAGCAGTTCTTC	CASSLPPGTSGRNEQFF
TRBV6-6	many	TRBJ2-1	-	TGTGCCAGCAGTAGAGACCCGAGATACAATGAGCAGTTCTTC	CASSRDPRYNEQFF
TRBV7-7	many	TRBJ2-7	-	TGTGCCAGCAGCAGTGGGGGTATGGACTTC	CASSSGGMDF
TRBV7-6	many	TRBJ1-1	TRBD1	TGTGCCAGCAGCTACGGGACAGGGAAGAACACTGAAGCTTTCTTT	CASSYGTGKNTEAFF
TRBV2	few	TRBJ2-7	-	TGTGCCAGCAGTGAGGGGGTTCTTGGGTCCTCCTACGAGCAGTACTTC	CASSEGVLGSSYEQYF